The 27 T cell receptor beta chains listed next were all sequenced from one sample in a study of blood T cell repertoires in COVID-19. This table comes from immunoSEQ multiplex PCR, and its TCRdb copy is limited to in-frame clones, with some not included. The sample lists about 180,000 clones, roughly four fifths seen once, with under 10% in the top ten. The source material was peripheral blood. The source of these receptors is a woman between 70 and 85 years old with COVID-19, enrolled during active disease.

The rearrangement joins TRBV6-1 to TRBJ2-7, with D possibly TRBD2 on 6 matching bases. V was pared by 4 bases and J by 4 bases, with 23 bases between. This CDR3 is built from 17 residues. CDR1 MNHNS and CDR2 SASEGT come from the germline V gene. The CDR3 reads CASSVAEAGGVMYEQYF. CDR3 sequence (DNA): TGTGCCAGCAGTGTAGCGGAAGCCGGAGGGGTTATGTACGAGCAGTACTTC.

This chain connects TRBV4-1 to TRBJ1-1; TRBD1 is a possible D gene (5 bases). CDR3 length: 14 residues. The ends were cut back, 4 bases at V and 2 bases at J, with 11 bases in the middle. Germline CDR1 and CDR2: MGHRA and YSYEKL. The CDR3 DNA sequence: TGCGCCAGCAGCCCCCTAAGGGGAAACACTGAAGCTTTCTTT. Translating gives CASSPLRGNTEAFF.

On this clone: The junction differs from germline at one of its ends, possibly a read error. The chain employs TRBV30 and TRBJ2-7, with 11 bases identical to TRBD2. CDR3 length: 14 amino acids. Germline values: CDR1 GTSNPN, CDR2 SVGIG (reference sequence). DNA for the CDR3: TGTGCCTGGGACTCGGGACTAGCGGATCCGCTTCGGCGCTTC. The encoded protein is CAWDSGLADPLRRF.

The V call is TRBV28, the J call TRBJ2-2; tentatively, D is TRBD2 (6 bases). The V gene's germline CDR1 is MDHEN and CDR2 SYDVKM. The V gene lost 2 bases and the J gene lost 5 bases, with 9 bases spanning the gap. CDR3 length: 14 amino acids. CDR3 coding DNA: TGTGCCAGCAGTTTACCTGGGGGGACCGGGGAGCTGTTTTTT. Residues: CASSLPGGTGELFF.

This chain joins TRBV2 and TRBJ1-5, with D unresolved. The CDR3 spans 14 residues. The germline gives CDR1 SNHLY, CDR2 FYNNEI. V gave up 9 bases and J gave up 2 bases, with 14 bases separating them. CDR3 region: CASSYLAGNQPQHF. In nucleotides, the CDR3 is TGTGCCAGTTCCTATCTAGCCGGCAATCAGCCCCAGCATTTT.

CDR3 coding DNA: TGCGCCAGCAGCCCCGGGGTAGCGGGAGGTGAGCAGTACTTC. This encodes CASSPGVAGGEQYF. The chain carries TRBV5-1 and TRBJ2-7; 10 nucleotides match TRBD2. The ends lost 4 bases at V and 7 bases at J; junction bases unmatched: 8. The CDR3 length is 14 residues. Germline V CDR1 and CDR2: SGHRS, YFSETQ. The variable domain in full, with the rest retrieved from reference TRBV5-1 and TRBJ2-7, is KAGVTQTPRYLIKTRGQQVTLSCSPISGHRSVSWYQQTPGQGLQFLFEYFSETQRNKGNFPGRFSGRQFSNSRSEMNVSTLELGDSALYLCASSPGVAGGEQYFGPGTRLTVT.

The chain is built from TRBV28 and TRBJ1-2, with a weak D call TRBD1 (6 bases). CDR1 and CDR2 (germline): MDHEN, SYDVKM. V gave up 6 bases and J gave up 8 bases, with 25 bases separating them. The CDR3 is made up of 16 amino acids. In nucleotides, the CDR3 is TGTGCCAGCAGACGGGATTCGGAAGGTACCCAGGGGGGCTACACCTTC. This encodes CASRRDSEGTQGGYTF.

This chain uses TRBV3-1 (or the pseudogene TRBV3-2) with TRBJ2-7; D is unresolved. This CDR3 spans 16 amino acids. Per germline, CDR1 LGHDT and CDR2 YNNKEL (reference sequence). V was clipped by 2 bases and J by 2 bases, with 16 bases between them. The CDR3 nucleotides are TGTGCCAGCAGCCAATTTAGACTCGGCGGCGCCTACGAGCAGTACTTC. Its protein is CASSQFRLGGAYEQYF.

This chain joins TRBV6-5 and TRBJ1-2, with D possibly TRBD1 on 5 matching bases. This CDR3 has 12 amino acids. The V end lost 4 bases, the J end lost 6 bases, and 9 bases lay between the germline ends. Germline-derived CDR1 and CDR2 are MNHEY and SVGAGI. The CDR3 protein is CASSWGRNGYTF. In nucleotides, the CDR3 is TGTGCCAGCAGTTGGGGCAGGAATGGCTACACCTTC.

The CDR3 DNA sequence: TGTGCCATCAGGGGACAGGGAAGCGGGGCCAACGTCCTGACTTTC. This gives the protein CAIRGQGSGANVLTF. The J gene is TRBJ2-6, the V gene TRBV10-3; the match to TRBD1 covers 9 bases. V shed 6 bases and J 4 bases; nucleotides not matched to a gene: 4. The length of the CDR3 is 15 residues. Per germline, CDR1 ENHRY and CDR2 SYGVKD.

The gene calls are TRBV5-4 and TRBJ2-2, with TRBD2 matching over 9 bases. CDR1 SGHNT and CDR2 YYREEE come from the germline V gene (reference sequence). This CDR3 comprises 18 residues. Trimming removed 0 bases from V and 0 bases from J; junction bases left unmatched: 6. In DNA form, the CDR3 reads TGTGCCAGCAGCTTGGATGGTAGCGGGAGTCCGAACACCGGGGAGCTGTTTTTT. It is translated as CASSLDGSGSPNTGELFF. Supplemented by reference TRBV5-4 and TRBJ2-2, the full variable domain reads ETGVTQSPTHLIKTRGQQVTLRCSSQSGHNTVSWYQQALGQGPQFIFQYYREEENGRGNFPPRFSGLQFPNYSSELNVNALELDDSALYLCASSLDGSGSPNTGELFFGEGSRLTVL.

CDR3 DNA: TGTGCCAGCAGCTTAGATCAGTACGAAGGAGTTCTAGCCAAAAACATTCAGTACTTC. This encodes CASSLDQYEGVLAKNIQYF. The chain carries TRBV11-2 and TRBJ2-4; D not certain. Germline CDR1 reads SGHAT; CDR2 reads FQNNGV. Trimming stripped 0 bases from V and 0 bases from J, with 18 bases between. The CDR3 is 19 amino acids.

The chain is built from TRBV19 and TRBJ1-2; TRBD1 matches at 9 bases. This CDR3 is built from 14 residues. Germline loops: CDR1 LNHDA, CDR2 SQIVND (reference sequence). The trim removed 5 bases at V and 8 bases at J, leaving 9 bases unmatched. CDR3 region: CASSATGGAGGYTF. CDR3 in DNA: TGTGCCAGTAGTGCTACAGGGGGCGCGGGAGGCTACACCTTC.

The chain links TRBV7-2 to TRBJ2-4; a possible D gene is TRBD1 (5 bases). The germline V gene has CDR1 SGHTA and CDR2 FQGNSA. The CDR3 runs 16 residues. V was trimmed by 2 bases and J by 2 bases, leaving 13 bases between them. DNA of the CDR3: TGTGCCAGCAGCTTAAGGCGGCAGGGATCCAAAAACATTCAGTACTTC. It specifies CASSLRRQGSKNIQYF.

The rearrangement uses TRBV24-1 and TRBJ2-6; 10 bases map to TRBD1. CDR1 and CDR2 from the germline V gene are KGHDR and SFDVKD. The CDR3 runs 17 residues. V gave up 5 bases and J gave up 1 base; unmatched junction bases: 4. CDR3 in amino acids: CATSAQGQGSGANVLTF. CDR3 coding DNA: TGTGCCACCAGTGCCCAGGGACAGGGGTCTGGGGCCAACGTCCTGACTTTC.

This chain uses TRBV28 with TRBJ1-1, with D possibly TRBD1 on 6 matching bases. V was shortened by 6 bases and J by 1 base, with 15 bases between the two germline ends. CDR1 and CDR2 (germline): MDHEN, SYDVKM. This CDR3 has 15 residues. The CDR3 region is CASSNGGGSNTEAFF. CDR3 coding DNA: TGTGCCAGCAGCAATGGGGGCGGTTCGAACACTGAAGCTTTCTTT.

This chain connects TRBV19 to TRBJ1-2, with D unclear. The V end was cut by 10 bases, the J end by 0 bases, with 15 bases between. CDR3 size: 14 residues. The germline V gene encodes CDR1 LNHDA and CDR2 SQIVND (reference sequence). CDR3 sequence: CAIRSRGTNYGYTF. The CDR3, as DNA: TGTGCCATCCGGTCCCGGGGAACTAACTATGGCTACACCTTC.

This sequence joins TRBV19 and TRBJ2-3, with TRBD2 identical over 14 bases. The length of the CDR3 is 18 residues. V trimming: 0 bases; J trimming: 1 base; junction bases outside the gene matches: 3. CDR1 LNHDA and CDR2 SQIVND come from the germline V gene (reference sequence). This CDR3 reads CASSIEGLAGVGTDTQYF. CDR3 in DNA: TGTGCCAGTAGTATAGAGGGACTAGCGGGAGTCGGCACAGATACGCAGTATTTT.

The J gene is TRBJ2-7, the V gene TRBV7-9; D ambiguous. The germline CDR1 and CDR2 sequences are SEHNR and FQNEAQ (reference sequence). The CDR3 totals 14 residues. Between the trimmed V and J ends, which lost 2 bases and 0 bases, there was a span of 8 bases. The CDR3 reads CASSLLASSYEQYF. The CDR3 bases are TGTGCCAGCAGCTTACTTGCGAGCTCCTACGAGCAGTACTTC.

V and J are TRBV6-6 and TRBJ2-7, with D possibly TRBD1 on 8 matching bases. The CDR3 is made up of 14 amino acids. Germline-derived CDR1 and CDR2 are MNHNY and SVGAGI (reference sequence). Deletions cut 6 bases from V and 1 base from J, with 13 bases between. This CDR3 reads CASSDRGGSYEQYF. In DNA, the CDR3 is TGTGCCAGCAGCGACAGGGGAGGGTCCTACGAGCAGTACTTC.

The chain carries TRBV5-4 and TRBJ1-5, with 10 positions matching TRBD1. CDR3 length equals 14 residues. The V and J ends lost 4 bases and 5 bases, in that order; junction bases with no gene match: 3. Per germline, CDR1 SGHNT and CDR2 YYREEE (reference sequence). CDR3 loop: CASSKDRGDQPQHF. For the CDR3, the DNA is TGTGCCAGCAGCAAGGACAGGGGGGATCAGCCCCAGCATTTT.

This chain links TRBV27 with TRBJ2-7; TRBD1 is a possible D gene (5 bases). This CDR3 is 14 amino acids long. V was trimmed by 2 bases and J by 2 bases, leaving 10 bases between them. Germline V gives CDR1 MNHEY, CDR2 SMNVEV (reference sequence). The CDR3: CASSLNQGPYEQYF. The CDR3 bases are TGTGCCAGCAGTTTAAATCAGGGTCCCTACGAGCAGTACTTC.

As regards this clone: The same CDR3 arises from other DNA sequences in this sample as well. This chain joins TRBV19 and TRBJ2-3; 11 bases agree with TRBD2. CDR1 is LNHDA, CDR2 SQIVND, per germline (reference sequence). This CDR3 contains 15 residues. J lost 5 bases, V lost 3 bases, and 4 bases had no gene match. The CDR3 DNA sequence: TGTGCCAGTAGTATCGGGCTAGCGGGAGGAGATACGCAGTATTTT. This encodes CASSIGLAGGDTQYF.

The gene calls are TRBV4-2 and TRBJ2-5; possible D gene TRBD2, 6 bases. Germline V gene lookup returns CDR1 LGHNA and CDR2 YNFKEQ. The CDR3 extends over 16 amino acids. Trimming removed 0 bases from V and 4 bases from J, with 15 bases in between. Here the CDR3 DNA reads TGTGCCAGCAGCCAAGAGGGGGGTGGAAGAGGAGAGACCCAGTACTTC. It translates to CASSQEGGGRGETQYF.

V and J are TRBV4-2 and TRBJ2-6; maybe TRBD2 (7 bases). Trimming removed 0 bases from V and 0 bases from J, with 15 bases in between. The CDR3 is 19 amino acids. Germline loops: CDR1 LGHNA, CDR2 YNFKEQ. CDR3 coding DNA: TGTGCCAGCAGCCAAGATTTGGGGGGGCGCTTCTCTGGGGCCAACGTCCTGACTTTC. Protein: CASSQDLGGRFSGANVLTF.

The V gene is TRBV7-9, the J gene TRBJ2-1; D perhaps matches TRBD2 (5 bases). The CDR3 spans 14 residues. Trimming cost V 3 bases and J 2 bases, with 8 bases left between them. Germline V CDR1 and CDR2: SEHNR, FQNEAQ (reference sequence). CDR3 nucleotides: TGTGCCAGCAGCTTTCCCGGGACCTACAATGAGCAGTTCTTC. This translates into CASSFPGTYNEQFF.

The CDR3 DNA is TGTGCCAGCAGAGAACTCGGGACAGGGGGGAACACTGAAGCTTTCTTT. It specifies CASRELGTGGNTEAFF. The chain couples TRBV5-6 to TRBJ1-1; 11 nucleotides line up with TRBD1. The V gene's germline CDR1 is SGHDT and CDR2 YYEEEE. There are 16 residues in the CDR3. V shed 5 bases, J shed 1 base, and the junction held 7 bases outside the gene matches.